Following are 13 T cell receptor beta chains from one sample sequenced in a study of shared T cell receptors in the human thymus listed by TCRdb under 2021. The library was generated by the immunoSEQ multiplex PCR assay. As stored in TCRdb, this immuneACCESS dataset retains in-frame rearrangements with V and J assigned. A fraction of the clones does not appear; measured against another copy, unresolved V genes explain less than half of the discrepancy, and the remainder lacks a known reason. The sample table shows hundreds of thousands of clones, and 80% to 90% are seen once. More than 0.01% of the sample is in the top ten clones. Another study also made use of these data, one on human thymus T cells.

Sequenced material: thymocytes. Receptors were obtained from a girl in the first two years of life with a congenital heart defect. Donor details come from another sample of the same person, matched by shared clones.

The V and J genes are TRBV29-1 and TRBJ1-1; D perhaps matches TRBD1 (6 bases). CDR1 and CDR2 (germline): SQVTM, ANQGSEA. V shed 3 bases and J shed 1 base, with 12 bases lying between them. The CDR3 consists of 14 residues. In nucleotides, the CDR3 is TGCAGCGTTGATGGAGGACAGCCGAACACTGAAGCTTTCTTT. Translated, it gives CSVDGGQPNTEAFF.

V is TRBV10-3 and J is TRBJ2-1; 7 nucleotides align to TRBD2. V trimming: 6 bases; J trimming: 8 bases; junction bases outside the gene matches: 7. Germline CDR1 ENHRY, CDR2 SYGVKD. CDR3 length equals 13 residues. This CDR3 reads CAIRISGRDEQFF. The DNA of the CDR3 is TGTGCCATCAGGATTAGCGGGCGGGATGAGCAGTTCTTC.

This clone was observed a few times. CDR3 nucleotides: TGCGCCAGCAGCCAAGCCCCTTTCGGACCCGCCCAGCCAAGGCGACAGCACTATGGCTACACCTTC. This sequence encodes CASSQAPFGPAQPRRQHYGYTF. This rearrangement joins TRBV4-1 to TRBJ1-2, with D perhaps matching TRBD1 (5 bases). The CDR3 has 22 residues. V lost 1 base and J lost 3, with 33 bases in between. CDR1 and CDR2 (germline): MGHRA, YSYEKL.

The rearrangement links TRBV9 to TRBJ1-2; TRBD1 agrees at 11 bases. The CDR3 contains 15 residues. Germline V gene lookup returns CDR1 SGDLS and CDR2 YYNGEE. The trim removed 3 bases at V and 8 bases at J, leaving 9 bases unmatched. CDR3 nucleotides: TGTGCCAGCAGCGCCCCAGGACAGGGGGCTAGAGGCTACACCTTC. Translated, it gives CASSAPGQGARGYTF.

The CDR3 coding sequence is TGCGCCAGCAGCCAAGTCCACAGTTCATCACCCCTCCACTTT. It yields the protein CASSQVHSSSPLHF. V usage is TRBV4-3 and J usage is TRBJ1-6; the D is unclear. This CDR3 has 14 residues. Between the trimmed V and J ends, which lost 1 base and 10 bases, there was a span of 11 bases. Per the germline V gene, CDR1 is LGHNA and CDR2 is YSLEER.

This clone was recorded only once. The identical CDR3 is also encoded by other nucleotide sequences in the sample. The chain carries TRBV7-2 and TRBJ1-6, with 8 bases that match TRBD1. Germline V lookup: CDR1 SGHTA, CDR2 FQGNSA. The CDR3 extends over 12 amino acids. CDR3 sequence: CAIDRGNSPLHF. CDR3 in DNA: TGTGCGATCGACAGGGGCAATTCACCCCTCCACTTT.

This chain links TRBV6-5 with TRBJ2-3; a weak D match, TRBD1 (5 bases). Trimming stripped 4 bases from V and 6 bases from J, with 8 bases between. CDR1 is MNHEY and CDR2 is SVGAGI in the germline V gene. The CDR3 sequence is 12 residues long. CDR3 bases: TGTGCCAGCAGTTCAACAGGTGATACGCAGTATTTT. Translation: CASSSTGDTQYF.

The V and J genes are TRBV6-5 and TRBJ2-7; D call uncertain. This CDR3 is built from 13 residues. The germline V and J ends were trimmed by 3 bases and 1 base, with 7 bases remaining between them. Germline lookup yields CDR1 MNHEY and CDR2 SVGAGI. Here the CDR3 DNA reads TGTGCCAGCAGTTATGGGCAGTCCTACGAGCAGTACTTC. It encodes CASSYGQSYEQYF.

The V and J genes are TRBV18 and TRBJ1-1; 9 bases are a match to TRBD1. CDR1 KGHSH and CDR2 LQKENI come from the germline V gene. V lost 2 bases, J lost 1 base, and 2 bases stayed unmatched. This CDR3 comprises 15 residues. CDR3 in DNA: TGTGCCAGCTCACCATTGGACAGGGGGAACACTGAAGCTTTCTTT. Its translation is CASSPLDRGNTEAFF.

The CDR3: CASSPSPGGDGYTF. The CDR3, as DNA: TGCGCCAGCAGCCCATCTCCAGGGGGCGATGGCTACACCTTC. The V gene is TRBV10-2, the J gene TRBJ1-2; TRBD1 agrees at 8 bases. The CDR3 is made up of 14 amino acids. Germline V lookup: CDR1 WSHSY, CDR2 SAAADI. V lost 6 bases to trimming and J lost 6 bases; unmatched junction nucleotides: 9.

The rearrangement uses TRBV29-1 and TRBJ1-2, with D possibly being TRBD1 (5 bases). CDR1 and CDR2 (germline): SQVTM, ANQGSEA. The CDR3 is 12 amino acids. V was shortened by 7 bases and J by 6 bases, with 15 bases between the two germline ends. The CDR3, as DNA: TGCAGCGGTGGGGGGGGGTCTCATGGCTACACCTTC. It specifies CSGGGGSHGYTF.

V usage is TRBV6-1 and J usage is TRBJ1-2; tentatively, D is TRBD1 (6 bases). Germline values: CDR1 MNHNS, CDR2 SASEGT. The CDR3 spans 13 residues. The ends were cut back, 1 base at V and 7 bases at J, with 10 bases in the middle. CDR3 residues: CASSEGTVGGYTF. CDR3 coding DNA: TGTGCCAGCAGTGAAGGGACAGTGGGTGGCTACACCTTC.

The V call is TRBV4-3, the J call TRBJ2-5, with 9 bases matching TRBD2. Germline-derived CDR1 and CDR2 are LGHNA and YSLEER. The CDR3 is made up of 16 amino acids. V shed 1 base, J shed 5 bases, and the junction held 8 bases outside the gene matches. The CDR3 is CASSQGSGGLGETQYF. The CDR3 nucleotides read TGCGCCAGCAGCCAAGGCAGCGGGGGGTTAGGGGAGACCCAGTACTTC.